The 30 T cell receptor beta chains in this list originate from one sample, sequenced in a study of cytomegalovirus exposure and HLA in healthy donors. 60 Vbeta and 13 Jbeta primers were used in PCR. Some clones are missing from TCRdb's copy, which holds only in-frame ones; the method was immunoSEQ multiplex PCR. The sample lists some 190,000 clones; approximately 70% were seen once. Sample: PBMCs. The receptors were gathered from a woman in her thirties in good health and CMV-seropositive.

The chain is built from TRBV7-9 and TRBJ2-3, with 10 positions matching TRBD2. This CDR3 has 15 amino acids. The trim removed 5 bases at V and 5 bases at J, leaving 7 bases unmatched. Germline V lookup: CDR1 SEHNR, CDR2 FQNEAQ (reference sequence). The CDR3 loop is CASSPSGSFGDTQYF. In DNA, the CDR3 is TGTGCCAGCAGCCCTAGCGGGAGTTTTGGAGATACGCAGTATTTT.

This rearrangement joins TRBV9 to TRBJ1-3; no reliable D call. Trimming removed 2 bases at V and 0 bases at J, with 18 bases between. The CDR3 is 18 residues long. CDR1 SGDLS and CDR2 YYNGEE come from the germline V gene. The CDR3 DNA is TGTGCCAGCAGCGTCAGTCAGGCCGTTTCCTTCTCTGGAAACACCATATATTTT. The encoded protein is CASSVSQAVSFSGNTIYF.

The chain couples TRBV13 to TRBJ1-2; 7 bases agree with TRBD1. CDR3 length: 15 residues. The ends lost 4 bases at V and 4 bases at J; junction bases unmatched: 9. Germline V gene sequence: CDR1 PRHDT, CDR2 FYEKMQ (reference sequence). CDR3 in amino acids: CASSSDSGTVYGYTF. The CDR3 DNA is TGTGCCAGCAGCTCCGACTCCGGGACAGTCTATGGCTACACCTTC.

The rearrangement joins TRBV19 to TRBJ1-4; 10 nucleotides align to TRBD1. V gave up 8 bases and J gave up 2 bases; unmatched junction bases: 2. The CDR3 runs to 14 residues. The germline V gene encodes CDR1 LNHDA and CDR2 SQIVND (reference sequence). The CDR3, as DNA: TGTGCCAGTTCGGACAGGGGGACTAATGAAAAACTGTTTTTT. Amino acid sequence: CASSDRGTNEKLFF. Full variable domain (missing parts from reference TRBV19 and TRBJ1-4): DGGITQSPKYLFRKEGQNVTLSCEQNLNHDAMYWYRQDPGQGLRLIYYSQIVNDFQKGDIAEGYSVSREKKESFPLTVTSAQKNPTAFYLCASSDRGTNEKLFFGSGTQLSVL.

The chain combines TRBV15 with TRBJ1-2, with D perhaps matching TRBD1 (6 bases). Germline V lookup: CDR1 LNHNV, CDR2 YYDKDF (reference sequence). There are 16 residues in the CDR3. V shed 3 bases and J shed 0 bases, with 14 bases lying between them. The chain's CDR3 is CATSRSAGATNYGYTF. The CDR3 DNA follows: TGTGCCACCAGCAGGTCCGCGGGGGCAACTAACTATGGCTACACCTTC.

As DNA, the CDR3 is TGTGCCAGCAGTGAAGAGAAGGGAGCCAGGCAGCCCCAGCATTTT. It codes for CASSEEKGARQPQHF. The chain uses TRBV2 and TRBJ1-5; D is undetermined. CDR1 SNHLY and CDR2 FYNNEI come from the germline V gene. Trimming left V 1 base short and J 7 bases short, with 14 bases between. The CDR3 is 15 residues long.

Written as DNA, the CDR3 is TGTGCCAGCAGCCAAGTGTCGGGACTAGCGGTCACAGATACGCAGTATTTT. Protein: CASSQVSGLAVTDTQYF. The rearrangement uses TRBV4-2 and TRBJ2-3, with 11 bases lining up with TRBD2. The trim removed 1 base at V and 2 bases at J, leaving 5 bases unmatched. Per germline, CDR1 LGHNA and CDR2 YNFKEQ. CDR3 length: 17 residues.

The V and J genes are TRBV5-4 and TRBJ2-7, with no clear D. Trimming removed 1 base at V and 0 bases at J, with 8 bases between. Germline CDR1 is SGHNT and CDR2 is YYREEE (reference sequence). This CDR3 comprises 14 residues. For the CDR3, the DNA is TGTGCCAGCAGCTTGAGTGGCAGCTCCTACGAGCAGTACTTC. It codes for CASSLSGSSYEQYF.

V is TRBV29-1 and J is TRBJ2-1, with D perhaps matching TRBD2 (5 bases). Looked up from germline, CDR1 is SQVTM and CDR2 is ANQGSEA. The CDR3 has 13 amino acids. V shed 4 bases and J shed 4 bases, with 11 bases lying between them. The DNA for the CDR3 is TGCAGCGTTGTGGGCGGGTCTTACAATGAGCAGTTCTTC. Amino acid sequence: CSVVGGSYNEQFF.

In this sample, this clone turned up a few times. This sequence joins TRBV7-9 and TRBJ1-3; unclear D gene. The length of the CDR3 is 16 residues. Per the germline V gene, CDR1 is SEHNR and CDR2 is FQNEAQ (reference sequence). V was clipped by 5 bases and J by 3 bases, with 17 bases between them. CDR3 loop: CASSRRPTLYGNTIYF. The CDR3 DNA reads TGTGCCAGCAGCCGGCGGCCCACCCTCTATGGAAACACCATATATTTT.

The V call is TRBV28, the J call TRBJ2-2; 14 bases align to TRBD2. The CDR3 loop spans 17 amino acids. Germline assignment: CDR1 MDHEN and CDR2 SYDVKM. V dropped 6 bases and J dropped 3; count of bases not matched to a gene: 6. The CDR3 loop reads CASRETSGRAHTGELFF. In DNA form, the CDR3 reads TGTGCCAGCAGGGAGACTAGCGGGAGGGCCCACACCGGGGAGCTGTTTTTT.

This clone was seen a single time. DNA of the CDR3: TGTGCAAGTTCACAGAACCTTAGCAATCAGCCCCAGCATTTT. This codes for CASSQNLSNQPQHF. This rearrangement joins TRBV12-2 to TRBJ1-5; whether TRBD1, the table's D call, matches the DNA was not checked. TRBV12-2 has pseudogene status. The CDR3 covers 14 residues.

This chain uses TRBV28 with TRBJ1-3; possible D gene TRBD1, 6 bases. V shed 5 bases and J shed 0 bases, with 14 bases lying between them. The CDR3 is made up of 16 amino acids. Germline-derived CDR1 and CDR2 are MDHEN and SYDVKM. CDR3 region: CASSAYRGGSGNTIYF. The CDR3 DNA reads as TGTGCCAGCAGTGCCTACAGAGGGGGCTCTGGAAACACCATATATTTT.

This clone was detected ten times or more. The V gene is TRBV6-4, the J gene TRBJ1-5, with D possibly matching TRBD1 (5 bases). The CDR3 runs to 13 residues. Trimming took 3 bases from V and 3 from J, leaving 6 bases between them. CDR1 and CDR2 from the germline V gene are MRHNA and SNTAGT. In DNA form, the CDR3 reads TGTGCCAGCAGTGAGGACACCAATCAGCCCCAGCATTTT. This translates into CASSEDTNQPQHF.

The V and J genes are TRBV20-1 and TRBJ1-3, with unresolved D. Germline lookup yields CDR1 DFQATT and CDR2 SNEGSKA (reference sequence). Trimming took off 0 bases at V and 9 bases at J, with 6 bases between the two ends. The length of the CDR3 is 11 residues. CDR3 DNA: TGCAGTGCTAGAGATCGAGGCACCATATATTTT. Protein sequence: CSARDRGTIYF.

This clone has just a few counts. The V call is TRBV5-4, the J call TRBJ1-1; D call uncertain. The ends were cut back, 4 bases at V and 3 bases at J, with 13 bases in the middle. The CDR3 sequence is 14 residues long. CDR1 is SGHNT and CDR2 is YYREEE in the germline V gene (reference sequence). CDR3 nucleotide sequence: TGTGCCAGCAGCCCTCACGAGGAGGACACTGAAGCTTTCTTT. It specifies CASSPHEEDTEAFF.

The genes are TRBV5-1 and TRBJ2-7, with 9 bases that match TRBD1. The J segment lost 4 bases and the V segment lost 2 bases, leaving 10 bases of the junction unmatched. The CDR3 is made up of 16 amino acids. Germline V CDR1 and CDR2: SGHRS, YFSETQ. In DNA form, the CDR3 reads TGCGCCAGCAGCTTCCAAGGGGGACAGGGCATGTACGAGCAGTACTTC. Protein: CASSFQGGQGMYEQYF.

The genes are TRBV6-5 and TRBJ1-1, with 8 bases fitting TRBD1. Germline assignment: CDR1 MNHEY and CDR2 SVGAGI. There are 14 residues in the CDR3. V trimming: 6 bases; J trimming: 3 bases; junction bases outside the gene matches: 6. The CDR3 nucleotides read TGTGCCAGCAGCCAACAGGGGGAATACACTGAAGCTTTCTTT. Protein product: CASSQQGEYTEAFF.

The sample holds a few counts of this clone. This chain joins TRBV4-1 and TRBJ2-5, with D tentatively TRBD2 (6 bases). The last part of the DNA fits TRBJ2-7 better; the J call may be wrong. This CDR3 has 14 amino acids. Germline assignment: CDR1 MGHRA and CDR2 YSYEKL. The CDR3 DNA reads TGCGCCAGCAGCCAAGCGACTAGCTCCTACGAGCAGTACTTC. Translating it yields CASSQATSSYEQYF.

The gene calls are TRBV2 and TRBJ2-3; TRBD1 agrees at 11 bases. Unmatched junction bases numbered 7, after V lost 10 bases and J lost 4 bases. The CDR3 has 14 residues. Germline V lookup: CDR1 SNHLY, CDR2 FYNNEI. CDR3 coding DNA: TGTGCCACGGATCCGGGACAGGGGGCAGATACGCAGTATTTT. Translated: CATDPGQGADTQYF.

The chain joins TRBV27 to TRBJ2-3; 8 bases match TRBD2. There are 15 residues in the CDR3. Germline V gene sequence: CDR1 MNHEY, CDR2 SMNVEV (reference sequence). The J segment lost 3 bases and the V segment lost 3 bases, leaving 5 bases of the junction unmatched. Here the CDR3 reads CASSFLPSGTDTQYF. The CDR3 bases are TGTGCCAGCAGTTTTTTGCCTAGCGGGACAGATACGCAGTATTTT.

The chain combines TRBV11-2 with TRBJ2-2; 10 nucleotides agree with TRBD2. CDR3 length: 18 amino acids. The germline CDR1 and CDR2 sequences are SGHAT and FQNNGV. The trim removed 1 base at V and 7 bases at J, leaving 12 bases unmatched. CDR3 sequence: CASSLVVAGLAFGGELFF. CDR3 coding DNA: TGTGCCAGCAGCTTAGTCGTGGCGGGACTAGCGTTTGGCGGGGAGCTGTTTTTT. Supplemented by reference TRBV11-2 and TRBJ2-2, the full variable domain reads EAGVAQSPRYKIIEKRQSVAFWCNPISGHATLYWYQQILGQGPKLLIQFQNNGVVDDSQLPKDRFSAERLKGVDSTLKIQPAKLEDSAVYLCASSLVVAGLAFGGELFFGEGSRLTVL.

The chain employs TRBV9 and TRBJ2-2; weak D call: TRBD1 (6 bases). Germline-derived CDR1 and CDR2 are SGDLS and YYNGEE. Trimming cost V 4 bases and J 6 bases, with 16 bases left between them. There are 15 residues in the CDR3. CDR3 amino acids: CASSKEGVGSGELFF. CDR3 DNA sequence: TGTGCCAGCAGCAAAGAGGGGGTGGGCTCCGGGGAGCTGTTTTTT.

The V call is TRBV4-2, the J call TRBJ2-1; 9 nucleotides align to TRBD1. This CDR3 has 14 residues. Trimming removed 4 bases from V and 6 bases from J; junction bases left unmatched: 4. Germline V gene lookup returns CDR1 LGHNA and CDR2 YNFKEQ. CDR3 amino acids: CASSLRTGVNEQFF. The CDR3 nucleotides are TGTGCCAGCAGCCTCCGGACAGGGGTCAATGAGCAGTTCTTC.

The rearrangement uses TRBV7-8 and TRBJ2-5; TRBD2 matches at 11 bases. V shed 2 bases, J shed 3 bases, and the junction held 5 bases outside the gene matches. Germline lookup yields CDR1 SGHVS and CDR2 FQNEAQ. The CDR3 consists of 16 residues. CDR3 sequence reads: CASSLFLLAGEETQYF. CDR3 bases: TGTGCCAGCAGCTTATTTCTACTAGCGGGAGAAGAGACCCAGTACTTC.

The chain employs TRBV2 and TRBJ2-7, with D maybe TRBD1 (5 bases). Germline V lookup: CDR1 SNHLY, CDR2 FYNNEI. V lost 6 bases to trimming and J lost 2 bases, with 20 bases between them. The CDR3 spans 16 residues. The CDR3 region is CASSGLQGRYAYEQYF. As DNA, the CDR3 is TGTGCCAGCAGCGGGCTGCAGGGTAGGTACGCCTACGAGCAGTACTTC.

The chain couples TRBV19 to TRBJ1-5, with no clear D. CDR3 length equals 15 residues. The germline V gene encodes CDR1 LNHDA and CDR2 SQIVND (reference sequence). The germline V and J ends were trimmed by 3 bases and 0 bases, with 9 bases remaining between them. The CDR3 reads CASSMGSPSNQPQHF. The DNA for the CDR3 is TGTGCCAGTAGTATGGGCAGCCCTAGCAATCAGCCCCAGCATTTT.

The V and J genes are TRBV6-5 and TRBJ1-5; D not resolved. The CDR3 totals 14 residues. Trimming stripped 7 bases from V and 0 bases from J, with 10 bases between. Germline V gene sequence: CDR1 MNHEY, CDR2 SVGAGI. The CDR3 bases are TGTGCCAGCACAGGAGGTCCTAGCAATCAGCCCCAGCATTTT. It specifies CASTGGPSNQPQHF.

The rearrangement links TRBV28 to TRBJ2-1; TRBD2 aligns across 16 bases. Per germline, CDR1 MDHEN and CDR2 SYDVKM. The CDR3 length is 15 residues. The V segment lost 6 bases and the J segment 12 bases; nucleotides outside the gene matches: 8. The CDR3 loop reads CASRMGLAGGGAQFF. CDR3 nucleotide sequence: TGTGCCAGCAGAATGGGACTAGCGGGAGGGGGCGCGCAGTTCTTC.

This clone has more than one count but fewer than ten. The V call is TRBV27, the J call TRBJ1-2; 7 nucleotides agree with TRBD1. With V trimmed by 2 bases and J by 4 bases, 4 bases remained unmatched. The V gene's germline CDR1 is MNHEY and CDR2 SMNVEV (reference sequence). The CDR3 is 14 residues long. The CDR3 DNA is TGTGCCAGCAGTTTACAGGGGGAATTCTATGGCTACACCTTC. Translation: CASSLQGEFYGYTF.